This entry describes one TCR beta chain. Its antigen is still unknown. In germline, CDR1 is SGHVS, CDR2 FNYEAQ. The CDR3 is 15 residues long. V gave up 6 bases and J gave up 7 bases; unmatched junction bases: 10. The PCR used 60 Vbeta and 13 Jbeta primers. Some clones are missing from TCRdb's copy, which holds only in-frame ones; the method was immunoSEQ multiplex PCR. The table includes 150,000 to 200,000 clones, approximately 80% detected once. The source of the sample is a study of cytomegalovirus exposure and HLA in healthy donors. Broader study findings: In most subjects, TCR beta sequences reportedly gave accurate predictions of HLA-A and HLA-B alleles. When a later analysis compared HLA-associated TCR beta chains with equally common others, the HLA-associated chains turned out to be more clonally expanded and to have lower generation probabilities. The study put 150 or so TCR beta chains on its list as cytomegalovirus-associated. A later analysis reported that several of the most significant clusters appeared to be linked to common viral pathogens, among them Epstein-Barr virus.

Sequencing was performed on PBMCs. This clonotype originated in a man between 18 and 35 years old in good health and CMV-seronegative. The gene calls are TRBV7-6 and TRBJ2-1; TRBD2 agrees at 9 bases. CDR3 sequence: CASSWLAGTRNEQFF. The CDR3, as DNA: TGTGCCAGCAGTTGGCTAGCGGGGACCCGGAATGAGCAGTTCTTC.